The 4 T cell receptor beta chains in this list originate from one sample, sequenced in a study of cytomegalovirus exposure and HLA in healthy donors. The PCR contained 60 Vbeta and 13 Jbeta primers. Measured with immunoSEQ multiplex PCR; TCRdb has only the in-frame clones, and not every one. The sample contains under 200,000 clones, 82% of which appear only once. Specimen: PBMCs. Every receptor here comes from a woman aged 18-30 years in good health and CMV-seronegative.

This clone was picked up one time. This chain connects TRBV10-1 to TRBJ1-2, with TRBD1 identical over 7 bases. Germline V gene data show CDR1 as WNHNN and CDR2 as SYGVQD (reference sequence). The CDR3 runs 13 residues. V trimming: 5 bases; J trimming: 5 bases; junction bases outside the gene matches: 5. The CDR3 loop reads CASSPGQAYGYTF. The CDR3 DNA sequence: TGCGCCAGCAGTCCCGGACAGGCTTATGGCTACACCTTC.

The chain combines TRBV18 with TRBJ2-2; maybe TRBD2 (6 bases). The germline V and J ends were trimmed by 3 bases and 2 bases, with 16 bases remaining between them. This CDR3 comprises 17 residues. The germline gives CDR1 KGHSH, CDR2 LQKENI. CDR3 loop: CASSPTLATYNTGELFF. CDR3 coding DNA: TGTGCCAGCTCACCGACCCTAGCGACATATAACACCGGGGAGCTGTTTTTT.

The chain is built from TRBV29-1 and TRBJ1-1, with D tentatively TRBD1 (6 bases). Trimming stripped 6 bases from V and 3 bases from J, with 14 bases between. This CDR3 spans 13 amino acids. The V gene's germline CDR1 is SQVTM and CDR2 ANQGSEA. The CDR3 loop is CSVDRLADTEAFF. CDR3 sequence (DNA): TGCAGCGTCGACAGGTTGGCGGACACTGAAGCTTTCTTT. Full variable domain (rest looked up from reference TRBV29-1 and TRBJ1-1): SAVISQKPSRDICQRGTSLTIQCQVDSQVTMMFWYRQQPGQSLTLIATANQGSEATYESGFVIDKFPISRPNLTFSTLTVSNMSPEDSSIYLCSVDRLADTEAFFGQGTRLTVV.

The genes are TRBV2 and TRBJ1-1; 7 bases match TRBD1. This CDR3 has 14 residues. Germline CDR1 and CDR2: SNHLY and FYNNEI. V dropped 8 bases and J dropped 6; count of bases not matched to a gene: 12. In DNA form, the CDR3 reads TGTGCCAGCGGATCCGGGACAGCCTTCGCTGAAGCTTTCTTT. It codes for CASGSGTAFAEAFF. The complete variable domain, with remaining parts taken from reference TRBV2 and TRBJ1-1, reads EPEVTQTPSHQVTQMGQEVILRCVPISNHLYFYWYRQILGQKVEFLVSFYNNEISEKSEIFDDQFSVERPDGSNFTLKIRSTKLEDSAMYFCASGSGTAFAEAFFGQGTRLTVV.